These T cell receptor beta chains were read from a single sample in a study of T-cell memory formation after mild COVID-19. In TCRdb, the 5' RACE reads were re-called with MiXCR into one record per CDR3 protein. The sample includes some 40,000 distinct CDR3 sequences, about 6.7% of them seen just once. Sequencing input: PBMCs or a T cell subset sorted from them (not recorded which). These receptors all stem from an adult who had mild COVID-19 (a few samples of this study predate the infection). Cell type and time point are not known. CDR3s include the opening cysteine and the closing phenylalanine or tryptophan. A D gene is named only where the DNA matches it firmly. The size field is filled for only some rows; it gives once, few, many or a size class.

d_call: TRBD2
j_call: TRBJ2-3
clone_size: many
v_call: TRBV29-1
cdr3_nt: TGCAGCGTTGAAGGGGAGGGGCGGGGTGGTAGAGATACGCAGTATTTT
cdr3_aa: CSVEGEGRGGRDTQYF

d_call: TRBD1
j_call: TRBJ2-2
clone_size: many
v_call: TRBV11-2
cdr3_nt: TGTGCCAGCAGCAGAGACAGGGACACCGGGGAGCTGTTTTTT
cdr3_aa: CASSRDRDTGELFF

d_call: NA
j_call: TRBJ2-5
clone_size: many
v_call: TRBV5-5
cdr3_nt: TGTGCCAGCAGCGTGGACTTCCAAGAGACCCAGTACTTC
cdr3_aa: CASSVDFQETQYF

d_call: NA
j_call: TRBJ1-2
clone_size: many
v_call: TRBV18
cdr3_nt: TGTGCCAGCTCAGAGGGACAAAACTATGGCTACACCTTC
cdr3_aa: CASSEGQNYGYTF

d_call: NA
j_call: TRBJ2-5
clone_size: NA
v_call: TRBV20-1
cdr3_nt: TGCAGTGCTAGAACGGGGTGGTACCAAGAGACCCAGTACTTC
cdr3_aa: CSARTGWYQETQYF

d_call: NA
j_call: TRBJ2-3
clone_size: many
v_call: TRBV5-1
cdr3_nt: TGCGCCAGCAGCTTACATCTCGAGGGGATAACAGATACGCAGTATTTT
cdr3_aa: CASSLHLEGITDTQYF

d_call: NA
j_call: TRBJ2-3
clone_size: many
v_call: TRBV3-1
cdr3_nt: TGTGCCAGCAGAAACCGGGACACTTATACGCAGTATTTT
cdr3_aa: CASRNRDTYTQYF

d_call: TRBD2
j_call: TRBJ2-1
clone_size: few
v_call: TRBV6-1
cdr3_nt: TGTGCCAGCAGCGCCGGGACTAGCGGGGGGCAATCCATAAAGTTCTTC
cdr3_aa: CASSAGTSGGQSIKFF

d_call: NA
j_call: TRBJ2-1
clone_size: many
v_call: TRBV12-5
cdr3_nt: TGTGCTAGTGGTTTGGTACCGGGGCCGCCCCATGAGCAGTTCTTC
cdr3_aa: CASGLVPGPPHEQFF

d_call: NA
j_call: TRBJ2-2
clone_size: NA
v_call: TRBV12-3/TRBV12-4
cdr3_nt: TGTGCCAGCAGGCTCTACACCGGGGAGCTGTTTTTT
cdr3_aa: CASRLYTGELFF

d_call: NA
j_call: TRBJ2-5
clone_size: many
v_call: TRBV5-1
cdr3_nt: TGCGCCAGCTCGACCAGGGGGGGCCAGGAGACCCAGTACTTC
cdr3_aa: CASSTRGGQETQYF

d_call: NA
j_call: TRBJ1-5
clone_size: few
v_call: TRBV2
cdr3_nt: TGTGCCAGCAGTCGTGGGAGGGAGGAAAATCAGCCCCAGCATTTT
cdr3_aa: CASSRGREENQPQHF

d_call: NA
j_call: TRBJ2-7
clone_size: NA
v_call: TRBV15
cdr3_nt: TGTGCCACCAGCAGAGAGTACCTACTCCGTCTCGAGCAGTACTTC
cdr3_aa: CATSREYLLRLEQYF

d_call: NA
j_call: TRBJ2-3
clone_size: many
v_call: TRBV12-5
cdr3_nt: TGTGCTAGTGGTTTGGGGGCTACGCAGTATTTT
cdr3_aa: CASGLGATQYF

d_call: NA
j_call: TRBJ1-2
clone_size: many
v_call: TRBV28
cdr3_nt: TGTGCCAGCAGTTTCTCAGGGCATCATGGCTACACCTTC
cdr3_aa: CASSFSGHHGYTF

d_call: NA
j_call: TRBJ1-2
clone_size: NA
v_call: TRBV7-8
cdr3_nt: TGTGCCAGCAGCTTATCCGCGGGTCTCTCCCATGGCTACACCTTC
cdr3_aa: CASSLSAGLSHGYTF

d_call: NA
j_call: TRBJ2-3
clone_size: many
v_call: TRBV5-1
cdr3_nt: TGCGCCAGCAGCTTGATGGCAATTACTAGCACAGATACGCAGTATTTT
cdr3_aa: CASSLMAITSTDTQYF

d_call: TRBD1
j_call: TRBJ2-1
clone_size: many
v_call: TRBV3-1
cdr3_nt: TGTGCCAGCAGCCGGGGACAGGCGTACAATGAGCAGTTCTTC
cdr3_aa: CASSRGQAYNEQFF

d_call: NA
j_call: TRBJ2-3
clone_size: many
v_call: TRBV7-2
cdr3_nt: TGTGCCAGCAGCTACGGGCAGGGTTCCCCAGATACGCAGTATTTT
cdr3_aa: CASSYGQGSPDTQYF